Described below is a single T cell receptor beta chain sequence and its context. Its antigen remains unknown. The CDR3 has 11 amino acids. The germline CDR1 and CDR2 sequences are MNHNY and SVGAGI (reference sequence). Trimming pared 3 bases from V and 10 bases from J, leaving 9 bases between. These data originate in a study of regulatory and conventional T cells in RAG deficiency. The study's findings and limits: In Omenn syndrome, Treg and Tconv repertoires overlapped >75%.

TCRdb's table, derived via immunoSEQ multiplex PCR, lists solely in-frame clones and lacks some. The sample consists of roughly 28,000 clones, 85% to 95% of them appearing once. Regulatory T cells were sorted from blood as CD4+ CD25-high CD127-low cells. This same sample was also part of a study on regulatory T cells. That publication notes: The primer mix had 52 TRBV and 13 TRBJ primers.

Input material: Tregs sorted from blood. This receptor was obtained from a human donor in good health. V is TRBV6-6 and J is TRBJ1-1; no firm D call. This chain's CDR3 is CASSYGVGAFF. CDR3 DNA: TGTGCCAGCAGTTATGGTGTGGGAGCTTTCTTT.